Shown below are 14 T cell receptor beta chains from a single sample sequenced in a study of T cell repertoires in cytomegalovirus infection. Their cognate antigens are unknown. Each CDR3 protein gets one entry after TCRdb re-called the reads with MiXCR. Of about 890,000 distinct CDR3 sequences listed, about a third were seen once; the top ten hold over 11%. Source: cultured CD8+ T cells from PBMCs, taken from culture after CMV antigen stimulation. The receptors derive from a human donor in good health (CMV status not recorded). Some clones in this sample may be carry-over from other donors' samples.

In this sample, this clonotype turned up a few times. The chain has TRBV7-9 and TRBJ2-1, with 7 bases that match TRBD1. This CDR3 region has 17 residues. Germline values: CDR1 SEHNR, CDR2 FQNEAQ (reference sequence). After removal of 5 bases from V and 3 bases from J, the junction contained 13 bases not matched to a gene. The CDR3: CASSITTGLKVYNEQFF. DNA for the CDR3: TGTGCCAGCAGCATCACGACAGGGTTAAAGGTCTACAATGAGCAGTTCTTC.

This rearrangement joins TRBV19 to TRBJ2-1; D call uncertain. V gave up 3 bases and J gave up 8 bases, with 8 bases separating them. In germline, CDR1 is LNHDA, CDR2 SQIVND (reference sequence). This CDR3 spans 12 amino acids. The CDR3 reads CASSIHVDEQFF. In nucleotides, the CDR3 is TGTGCCAGTAGTATTCACGTCGATGAGCAGTTCTTC.

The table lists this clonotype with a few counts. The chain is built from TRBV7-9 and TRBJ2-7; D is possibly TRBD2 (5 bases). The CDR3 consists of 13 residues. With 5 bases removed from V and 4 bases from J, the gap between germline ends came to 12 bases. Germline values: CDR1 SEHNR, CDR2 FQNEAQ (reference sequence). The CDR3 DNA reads TGTGCCAGCAGCCACGGTGGACTGTACGAGCAGTACGTC. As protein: CASSHGGLYEQYV.

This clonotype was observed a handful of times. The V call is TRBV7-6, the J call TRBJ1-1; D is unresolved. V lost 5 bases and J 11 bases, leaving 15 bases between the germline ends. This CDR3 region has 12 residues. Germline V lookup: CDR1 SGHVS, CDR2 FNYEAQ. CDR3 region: CASSPGGDGAFF. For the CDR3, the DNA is TGTGCCAGCAGCCCCGGAGGAGACGGTGCTTTCTTT.

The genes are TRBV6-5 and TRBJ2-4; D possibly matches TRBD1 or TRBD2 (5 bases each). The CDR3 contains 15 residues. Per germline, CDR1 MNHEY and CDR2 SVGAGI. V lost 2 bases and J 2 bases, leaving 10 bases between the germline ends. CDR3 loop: CASSYGGWTKNIQYF. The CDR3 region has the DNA TGTGCCAGCAGTTACGGGGGATGGACCAAAAACATTCAGTACTTC.

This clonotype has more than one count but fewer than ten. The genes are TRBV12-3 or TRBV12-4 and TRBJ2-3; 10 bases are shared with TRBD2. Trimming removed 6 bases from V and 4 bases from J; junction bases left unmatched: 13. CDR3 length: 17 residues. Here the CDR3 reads CASSLSPGLAPADTQYF. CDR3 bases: TGTGCCAGCAGCTTGTCCCCGGGACTAGCGCCCGCAGATACGCAGTATTTT.

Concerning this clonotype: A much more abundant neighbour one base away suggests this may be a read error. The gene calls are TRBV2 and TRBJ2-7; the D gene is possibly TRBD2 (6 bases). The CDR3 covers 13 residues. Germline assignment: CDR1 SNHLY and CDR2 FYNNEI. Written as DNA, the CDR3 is TGTGCCAGCAGGGCGACGGGACTTTACGAGCAGAACGTC. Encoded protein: CASRATGLYEQNV.

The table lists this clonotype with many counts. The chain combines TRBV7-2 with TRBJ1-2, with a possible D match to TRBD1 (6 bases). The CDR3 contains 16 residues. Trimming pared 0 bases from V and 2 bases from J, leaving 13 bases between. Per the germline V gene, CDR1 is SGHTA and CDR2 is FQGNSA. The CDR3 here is CASSLATGQGNYGYTF. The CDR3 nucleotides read TGTGCCAGCAGCTTAGCAACCGGGCAGGGGAACTATGGCTACACCTTC.

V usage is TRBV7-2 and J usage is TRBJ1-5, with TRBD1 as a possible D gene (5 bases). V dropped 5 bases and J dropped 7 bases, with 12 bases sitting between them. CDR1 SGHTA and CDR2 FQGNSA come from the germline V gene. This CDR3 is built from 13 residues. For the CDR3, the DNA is TGTGCCAGCAGCCCTGGATGGGGGCAGCCCCAGCATTTT. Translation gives CASSPGWGQPQHF. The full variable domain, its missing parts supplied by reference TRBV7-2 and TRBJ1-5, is GAGVSQSPSNKVTEKGKDVELRCDPISGHTALYWYRQSLGQGLEFLIYFQGNSAPDKSGLPSDRFSAERTGGSVSTLTIQRTQQEDSAVYLCASSPGWGQPQHFGDGTRLSIL.

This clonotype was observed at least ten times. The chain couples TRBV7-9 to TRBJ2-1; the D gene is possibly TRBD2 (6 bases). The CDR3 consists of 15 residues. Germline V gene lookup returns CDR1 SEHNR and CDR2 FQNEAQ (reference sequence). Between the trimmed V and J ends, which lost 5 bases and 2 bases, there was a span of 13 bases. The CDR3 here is CASSGNGRPYNEQFF. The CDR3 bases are TGTGCCAGCAGCGGTAATGGGAGGCCCTACAATGAGCAGTTCTTC.

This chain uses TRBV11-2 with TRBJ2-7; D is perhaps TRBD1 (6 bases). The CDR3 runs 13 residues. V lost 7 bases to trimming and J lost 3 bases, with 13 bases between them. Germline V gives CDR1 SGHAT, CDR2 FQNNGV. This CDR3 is CASISRTVYEQYV. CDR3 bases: TGTGCCAGCATCTCACGGACAGTCTACGAGCAGTACGTC.

The CDR3: CASSQASGGEYNEQFF. The CDR3 DNA reads as TGCGCCAGCAGCCAAGCTAGCGGGGGGGAATACAATGAGCAGTTCTTC. V gene TRBV4-1 combines with J gene TRBJ2-1, with TRBD2 matching over 12 bases. Germline V gene lookup returns CDR1 MGHRA and CDR2 YSYEKL. V trimming: 1 base; J trimming: 4 bases; junction bases outside the gene matches: 2. The CDR3 spans 16 residues.

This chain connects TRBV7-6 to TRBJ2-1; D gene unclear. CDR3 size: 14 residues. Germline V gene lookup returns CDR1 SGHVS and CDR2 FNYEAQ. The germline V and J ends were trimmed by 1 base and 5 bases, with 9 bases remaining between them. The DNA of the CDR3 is TGTGCCAGCAGCTTAGAGTATATGGACAATGAGCAGTTCTTC. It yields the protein CASSLEYMDNEQFF.

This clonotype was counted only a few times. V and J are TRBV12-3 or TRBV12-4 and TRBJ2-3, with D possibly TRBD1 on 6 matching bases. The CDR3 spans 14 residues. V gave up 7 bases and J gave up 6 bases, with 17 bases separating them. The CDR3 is CASTEEQGVDTQYF. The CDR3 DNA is TGTGCCAGCACCGAAGAACAGGGCGTGGATACGCAGTATTTT.